Presented here are 21 T cell receptor beta chains from one specimen sequenced in a study of vaccination effects on CD4 cells after COVID-19. These receptors' targets are unknown. The culture ran for roughly 10 days before CD4+ T cells were isolated. PCR confirmed that the person was infected with SARS-CoV-2 between March and December 2020. Two-dose vaccination with either BNT162b2 or mRNA-1273 was given to the participants. This table comes from immunoSEQ multiplex PCR, and its TCRdb copy is limited to in-frame clones, with some not included. The data contain approximately 30,000 clones, around 72% of them singletons. The starting material was CD4+ T cells from PBMCs cultured without peptide, obtained after COVID-19 vaccination. Receptor source: a human donor who had a prior SARS-CoV-2 infection.

The table lists this clone with a count of one. The chain has TRBV15 and TRBJ1-2; no clear D. Germline CDR1 LNHNV, CDR2 YYDKDF (reference sequence). Trimming pared 3 bases from V and 3 bases from J, leaving 8 bases between. CDR3 size: 13 residues. The CDR3 sequence: CATSSDGDYGYTF. The CDR3 DNA sequence: TGTGCCACCAGCAGCGATGGGGACTATGGCTACACCTTC. Together with reference TRBV15 and TRBJ1-2, the CDR3 gives the full variable domain: DAMVIQNPRYQVTQFGKPVTLSCSQTLNHNVMYWYQQKSSQAPKLLFHYYDKDFNNEADTPDNFQSRRPNTSFCFLDIRSPGLGDTAMYLCATSSDGDYGYTFGSGTRLTVV.

The V and J genes are TRBV2 and TRBJ1-2; 7 bases are shared with TRBD1. The CDR3 spans 13 residues. V trimming: 3 bases; J trimming: 5 bases; junction bases outside the gene matches: 3. The germline CDR1 and CDR2 sequences are SNHLY and FYNNEI. The CDR3: CASSDRGPYGYTF. CDR3 nucleotides: TGTGCCAGCAGTGATAGGGGGCCGTATGGCTACACCTTC.

The J gene is TRBJ2-3, the V gene TRBV19; TRBD2 agrees at 7 bases. CDR1 is LNHDA and CDR2 is SQIVND in the germline V gene (reference sequence). V trimming: 0 bases; J trimming: 4 bases; junction bases outside the gene matches: 1. The CDR3 spans 14 residues. As DNA, the CDR3 is TGTGCCAGTAGTATAGAGACTAGCTCAGATACGCAGTATTTT. It encodes CASSIETSSDTQYF.

The rearrangement links TRBV11-3 to TRBJ2-3, with a possible D match to TRBD2 (6 bases). This CDR3 has 15 residues. Trimming pared 2 bases from V and 4 bases from J, leaving 13 bases between. The germline V gene has CDR1 SGHNT and CDR2 YENEEA. The DNA for the CDR3 is TGTGCCAGCAGCTTATACGGGAGTGTGGCAGATACGCAGTATTTT. Its translation: CASSLYGSVADTQYF.

V usage is TRBV6-5 and J usage is TRBJ2-5; unclear D gene. This CDR3 contains 12 residues. Per the germline V gene, CDR1 is MNHEY and CDR2 is SVGAGI. The V and J ends lost 10 bases and 5 bases respectively, with 14 bases between them. DNA for the CDR3: TGTGCCATTCGGGTGGTGCTGGAGACCCAGTACTTC. This encodes CAIRVVLETQYF.

The genes are TRBV7-2 and TRBJ2-1; possible D gene TRBD2, 6 bases. V dropped 3 bases and J dropped 6 bases, with 18 bases sitting between them. The CDR3 has 16 amino acids. In germline, CDR1 is SGHTA, CDR2 FQGNSA. The CDR3 loop reads CASSFGGGNPRNEQFF. CDR3 sequence (DNA): TGTGCCAGCAGCTTTGGTGGGGGGAACCCGCGCAATGAGCAGTTCTTC.

CDR3 sequence reads: CASSLRTSDPNEQFF. DNA for the CDR3: TGCGCCAGCAGCTTGAGGACTAGCGACCCCAATGAGCAGTTCTTC. This chain uses TRBV5-1 with TRBJ2-1; 9 positions match TRBD2. The V gene's germline CDR1 is SGHRS and CDR2 YFSETQ. V shed 1 base and J 6 bases; nucleotides not matched to a gene: 5. The CDR3 covers 15 residues.

This chain uses TRBV24-1 with TRBJ1-2; TRBD1 agrees at 7 bases. The CDR3 is 12 amino acids. From germline, CDR1 is KGHDR and CDR2 SFDVKD. V was clipped by 6 bases and J by 10 bases; unmatched bases: 7. Written as DNA, the CDR3 is TGTGCCACCAGTTTCACCGGGACAGTCTACACCTTC. Residues: CATSFTGTVYTF.

This clone was observed a few times. V and J are TRBV4-2 and TRBJ2-7; TRBD2 matches at 9 bases. The CDR3 covers 16 residues. Trimming took 2 bases from V and 4 from J; bases not matched to a gene: 9. CDR1 is LGHNA and CDR2 is YNFKEQ in the germline V gene. The CDR3 nucleotides are TGTGCCAGCAGCCAACGAGGGACTAGCACACCTTACGAGCAGTACTTC. Amino acid sequence: CASSQRGTSTPYEQYF.

V gene TRBV12-3 or TRBV12-4 combines with J gene TRBJ1-2; D is undetermined. V lost 6 bases and J 0 bases, leaving 8 bases between the germline ends. CDR3 length: 13 amino acids. CDR3 DNA sequence: TGTGCCAGCAGCTTAAATTCTAACTATGGCTACACCTTC. Translated, it gives CASSLNSNYGYTF.

The chain joins TRBV5-4 to TRBJ2-7; D uncertain. The CDR3 length is 13 residues. Between the trimmed V and J ends, which lost 3 bases and 7 bases, there was a span of 14 bases. Germline V CDR1 and CDR2: SGHNT, YYREEE (reference sequence). In DNA form, the CDR3 reads TGTGCCAGCAGCTGGGCCCCCCCCTTGGAGCAGTACTTC. This encodes CASSWAPPLEQYF. The full variable domain, completed using reference TRBV5-4 and TRBJ2-7, is ETGVTQSPTHLIKTRGQQVTLRCSSQSGHNTVSWYQQALGQGPQFIFQYYREEENGRGNFPPRFSGLQFPNYSSELNVNALELDDSALYLCASSWAPPLEQYFGPGTRLTVT.

The V call is TRBV6-5, the J call TRBJ2-1, with D hard to call. Deletions cut 6 bases from V and 0 bases from J, with 12 bases between. The V gene's germline CDR1 is MNHEY and CDR2 SVGAGI. The CDR3 totals 15 residues. The CDR3 region is CASRWTESSYNEQFF. The CDR3 DNA reads TGTGCCAGCAGGTGGACGGAGAGCTCCTACAATGAGCAGTTCTTC.

The genes are TRBV30 and TRBJ2-7, with a tentative D call TRBD1 (6 bases). There are 12 residues in the CDR3. The V end lost 3 bases, the J end lost 4 bases, and 10 bases lay between the germline ends. From germline, CDR1 is GTSNPN and CDR2 SVGIG (reference sequence). The CDR3 loop reads CAWSPQGYEQYF. The CDR3, as DNA: TGTGCCTGGAGCCCACAGGGTTACGAGCAGTACTTC.

This chain links TRBV7-2 with TRBJ2-7; 7 bases agree with TRBD2. V dropped 5 bases and J dropped 5; count of bases not matched to a gene: 12. Germline values: CDR1 SGHTA, CDR2 FQGNSA. This CDR3 is built from 15 residues. The DNA for the CDR3 is TGTGCCAGCAGCCTGACCGGGACTAATCCCCACGAGCAGTACTTC. Protein product: CASSLTGTNPHEQYF.

This chain links TRBV9 with TRBJ2-7; no clear D gene. Trimming removed 2 bases from V and 2 bases from J, with 17 bases in between. Germline CDR1 is SGDLS and CDR2 is YYNGEE. This CDR3 has 16 amino acids. As DNA, the CDR3 is TGTGCCAGCAGCGTCGGTTCCGAGACAATCCCCTACGAGCAGTACTTC. Translating gives CASSVGSETIPYEQYF.

CDR3: CSVSRVPHSYEQYF. The CDR3 coding sequence is TGCAGCGTGTCACGAGTTCCACACTCCTACGAGCAGTACTTC. The V call is TRBV29-1, the J call TRBJ2-7; D is unclear. CDR1 SQVTM and CDR2 ANQGSEA come from the germline V gene. This CDR3 is built from 14 residues. Between the trimmed V and J ends, which lost 6 bases and 0 bases, there was a span of 15 bases.

The chain has TRBV5-4 and TRBJ1-2, with 7 bases fitting TRBD1. The germline V gene encodes CDR1 SGHNT and CDR2 YYREEE (reference sequence). The V segment lost 4 bases and the J segment 4 bases; nucleotides outside the gene matches: 10. This CDR3 is built from 15 residues. The CDR3 sequence is CASSLSPQGSYGYTF. The CDR3 DNA reads TGTGCCAGCAGCCTCAGCCCACAGGGGAGCTATGGCTACACCTTC.

The chain has TRBV3-1 (or the pseudogene TRBV3-2) and TRBJ2-3; 10 nucleotides match TRBD2. The germline V gene encodes CDR1 LGHDT and CDR2 YNNKEL (reference sequence). Trimming removed 0 bases from V and 5 bases from J; junction bases left unmatched: 8. This CDR3 has 17 residues. The chain's CDR3 is CASSQDRLAGGRDTQYF. CDR3 in DNA: TGTGCCAGCAGCCAAGACCGCTTAGCGGGGGGAAGAGATACGCAGTATTTT.

The chain has TRBV18 and TRBJ2-7, with unresolved D. The CDR3 contains 13 residues. Germline V gene sequence: CDR1 KGHSH, CDR2 LQKENI. Trimming left V 0 bases short and J 3 bases short, with 6 bases between. The CDR3 DNA reads TGTGCCAGCTCACCACCGGGGAACTACGAGCAGTACTTC. Encoded protein: CASSPPGNYEQYF.

In this sample, this clone turned up once. The genes are TRBV5-1 and TRBJ1-5; D unclear. There are 16 residues in the CDR3. With 0 bases removed from V and 2 bases from J, the gap between germline ends came to 12 bases. The germline CDR1 and CDR2 sequences are SGHRS and YFSETQ. CDR3 DNA sequence: TGCGCCAGCAGCTTGGACGGCGATATTGGCAATCAGCCCCAGCATTTT. As protein: CASSLDGDIGNQPQHF.

A note on this clone: At one of its ends the junction is not consistent with the germline gene, which may arise from a read error. This sequence joins TRBV2 and TRBJ1-1, with D possibly being TRBD1 (6 bases). Germline V gene lookup returns CDR1 SNHLY and CDR2 FYNNEI. This CDR3 has 14 amino acids. This CDR3 reads CASSQGRGNAEAFF. The CDR3 nucleotides read TGTGCCAGCAGTCAGGGGAGGGGGAACGCTGAAGCTTTCTTT.